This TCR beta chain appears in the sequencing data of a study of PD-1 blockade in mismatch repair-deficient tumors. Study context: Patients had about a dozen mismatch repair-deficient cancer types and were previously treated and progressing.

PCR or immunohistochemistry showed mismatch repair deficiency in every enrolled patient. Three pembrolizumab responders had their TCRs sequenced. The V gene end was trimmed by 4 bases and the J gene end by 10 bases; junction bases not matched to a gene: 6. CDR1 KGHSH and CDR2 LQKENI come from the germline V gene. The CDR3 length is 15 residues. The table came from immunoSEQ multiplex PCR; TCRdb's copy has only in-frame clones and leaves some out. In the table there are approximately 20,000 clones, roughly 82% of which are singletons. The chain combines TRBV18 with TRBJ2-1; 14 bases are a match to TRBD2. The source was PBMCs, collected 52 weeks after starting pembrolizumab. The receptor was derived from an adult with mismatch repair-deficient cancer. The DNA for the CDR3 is TGTGCCAGCTCACGGGGACTAGCGGGAGAGGTAGAGCAGTTCTTC. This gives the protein CASSRGLAGEVEQFF.